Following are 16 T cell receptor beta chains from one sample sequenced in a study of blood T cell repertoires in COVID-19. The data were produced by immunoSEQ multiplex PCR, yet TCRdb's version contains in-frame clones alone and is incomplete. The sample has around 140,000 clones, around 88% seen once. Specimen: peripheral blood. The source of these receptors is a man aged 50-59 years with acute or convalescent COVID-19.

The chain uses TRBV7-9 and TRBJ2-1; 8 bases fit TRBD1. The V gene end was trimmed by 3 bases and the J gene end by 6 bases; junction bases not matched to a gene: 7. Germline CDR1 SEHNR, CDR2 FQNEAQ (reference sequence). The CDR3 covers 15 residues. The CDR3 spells CASSLSGGSINEQFF. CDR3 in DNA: TGTGCCAGCAGCTTGTCAGGGGGCTCCATCAATGAGCAGTTCTTC.

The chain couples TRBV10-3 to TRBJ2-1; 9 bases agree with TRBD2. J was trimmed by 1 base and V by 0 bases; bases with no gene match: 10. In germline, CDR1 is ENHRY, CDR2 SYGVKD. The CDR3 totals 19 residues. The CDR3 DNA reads TGTGCCATCAGTGAGTCTAGCGGGAGTAGATCAGGGTCCTACAATGAGCAGTTCTTC. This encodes CAISESSGSRSGSYNEQFF.

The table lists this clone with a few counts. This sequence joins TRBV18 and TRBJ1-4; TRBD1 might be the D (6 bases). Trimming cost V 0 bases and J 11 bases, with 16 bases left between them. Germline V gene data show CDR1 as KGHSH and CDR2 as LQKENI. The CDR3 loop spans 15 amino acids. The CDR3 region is CASSPPTGPGGKLFF. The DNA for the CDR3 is TGTGCCAGCTCACCACCGACAGGCCCCGGGGGGAAACTGTTTTTT.

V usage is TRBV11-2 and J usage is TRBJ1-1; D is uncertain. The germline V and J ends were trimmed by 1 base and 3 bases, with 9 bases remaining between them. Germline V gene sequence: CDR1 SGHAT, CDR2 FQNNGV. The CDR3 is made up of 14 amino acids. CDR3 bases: TGTGCCAGCAGCTTAGTCGGCGCGGACACTGAAGCTTTCTTT. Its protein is CASSLVGADTEAFF.

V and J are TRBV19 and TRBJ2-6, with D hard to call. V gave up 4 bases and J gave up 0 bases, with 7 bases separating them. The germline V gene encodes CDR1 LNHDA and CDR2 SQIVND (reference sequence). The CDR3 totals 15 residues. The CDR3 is CASSNTASGANVLTF. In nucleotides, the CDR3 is TGTGCCAGTAGTAACACAGCCTCTGGGGCCAACGTCCTGACTTTC.

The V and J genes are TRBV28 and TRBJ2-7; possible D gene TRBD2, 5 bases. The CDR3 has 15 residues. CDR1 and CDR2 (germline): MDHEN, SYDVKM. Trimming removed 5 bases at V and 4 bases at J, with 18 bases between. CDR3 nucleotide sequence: TGTGCCAGCAGTGGGCTAGGGAGCAGGACTTACGAGCAGTACTTC. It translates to CASSGLGSRTYEQYF. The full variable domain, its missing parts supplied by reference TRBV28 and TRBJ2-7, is DVKVTQSSRYLVKRTGEKVFLECVQDMDHENMFWYRQDPGLGLRLIYFSYDVKMKEKGDIPEGYSVSREKKERFSLILESASTNQTSMYLCASSGLGSRTYEQYFGPGTRLTVT.

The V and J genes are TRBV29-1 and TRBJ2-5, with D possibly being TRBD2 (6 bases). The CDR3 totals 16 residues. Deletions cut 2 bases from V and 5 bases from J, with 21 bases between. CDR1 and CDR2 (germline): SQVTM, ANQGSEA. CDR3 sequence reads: CSVEWRGAEGGETQYF. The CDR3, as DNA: TGCAGCGTTGAATGGCGTGGAGCGGAGGGTGGGGAGACCCAGTACTTC.

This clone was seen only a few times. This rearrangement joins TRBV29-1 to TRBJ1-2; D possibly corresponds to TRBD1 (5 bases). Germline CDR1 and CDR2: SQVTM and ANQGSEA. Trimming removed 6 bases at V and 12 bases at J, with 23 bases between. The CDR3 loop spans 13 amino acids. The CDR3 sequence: CSVGWDTGEGNTF. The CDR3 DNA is TGCAGCGTGGGATGGGATACAGGAGAAGGGAACACCTTC.

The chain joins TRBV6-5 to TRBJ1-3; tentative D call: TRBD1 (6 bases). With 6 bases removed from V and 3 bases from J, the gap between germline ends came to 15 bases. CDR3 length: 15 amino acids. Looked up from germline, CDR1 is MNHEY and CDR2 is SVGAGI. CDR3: CASSVTGKNGNTIYF. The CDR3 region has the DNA TGTGCCAGCAGCGTAACAGGGAAGAATGGAAACACCATATATTTT.

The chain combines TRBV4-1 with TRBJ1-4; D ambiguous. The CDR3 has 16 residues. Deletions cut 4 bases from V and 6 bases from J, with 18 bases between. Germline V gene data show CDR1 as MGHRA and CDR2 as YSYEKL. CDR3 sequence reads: CASSPQSWQFYEKLFF. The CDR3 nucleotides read TGCGCCAGCAGCCCTCAAAGTTGGCAGTTTTATGAAAAACTGTTTTTT.

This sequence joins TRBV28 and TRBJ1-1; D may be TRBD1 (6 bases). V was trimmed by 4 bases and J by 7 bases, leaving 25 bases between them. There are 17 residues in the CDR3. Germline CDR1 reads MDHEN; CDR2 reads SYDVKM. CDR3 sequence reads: CASSSSYKSRGRDEAFF. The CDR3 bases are TGTGCCAGCAGTTCTAGCTATAAATCGAGGGGGAGGGATGAAGCTTTCTTT.

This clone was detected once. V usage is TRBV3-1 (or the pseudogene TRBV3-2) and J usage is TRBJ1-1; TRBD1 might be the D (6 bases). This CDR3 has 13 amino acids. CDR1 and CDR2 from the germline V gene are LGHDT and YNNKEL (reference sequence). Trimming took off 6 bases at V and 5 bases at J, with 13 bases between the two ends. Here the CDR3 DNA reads TGTGCCAGCAGTCAGGGGCAGGGGACTGAAGCTTTCTTT. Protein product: CASSQGQGTEAFF.

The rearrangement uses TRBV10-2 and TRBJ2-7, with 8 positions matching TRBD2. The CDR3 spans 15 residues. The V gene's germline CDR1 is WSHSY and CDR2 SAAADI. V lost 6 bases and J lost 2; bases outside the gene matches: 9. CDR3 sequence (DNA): TGCGCCAGCAGCCGCCTAGCGGGTCCTACCTACGAGCAGTACTTC. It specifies CASSRLAGPTYEQYF.

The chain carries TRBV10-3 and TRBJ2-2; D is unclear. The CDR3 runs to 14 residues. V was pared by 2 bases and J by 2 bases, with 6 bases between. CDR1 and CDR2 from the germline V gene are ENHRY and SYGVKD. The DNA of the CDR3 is TGTGCCATCAGTGAGGGGCCAAACACCGGGGAGCTGTTTTTT. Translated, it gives CAISEGPNTGELFF.

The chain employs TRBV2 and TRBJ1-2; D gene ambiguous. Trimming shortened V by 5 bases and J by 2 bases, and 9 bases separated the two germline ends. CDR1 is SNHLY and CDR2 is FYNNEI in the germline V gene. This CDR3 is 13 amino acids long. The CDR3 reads CASSLTANYGYTF. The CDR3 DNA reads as TGTGCCAGCAGTCTTACTGCGAACTATGGCTACACCTTC.

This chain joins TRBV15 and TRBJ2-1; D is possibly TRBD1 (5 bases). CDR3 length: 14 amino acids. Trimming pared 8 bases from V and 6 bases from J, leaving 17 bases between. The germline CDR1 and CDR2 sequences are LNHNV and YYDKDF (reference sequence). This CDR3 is CATRQWADRNEQFF. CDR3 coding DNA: TGTGCCACCCGACAGTGGGCGGACCGCAATGAGCAGTTCTTC.